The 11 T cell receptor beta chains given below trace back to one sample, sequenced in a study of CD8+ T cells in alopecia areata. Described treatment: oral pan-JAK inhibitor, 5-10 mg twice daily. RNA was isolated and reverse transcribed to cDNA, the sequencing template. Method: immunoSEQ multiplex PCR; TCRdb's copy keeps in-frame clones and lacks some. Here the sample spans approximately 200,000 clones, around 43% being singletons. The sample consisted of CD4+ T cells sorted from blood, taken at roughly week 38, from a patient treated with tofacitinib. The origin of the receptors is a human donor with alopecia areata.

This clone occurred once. CDR3 amino acids: CASSMDSIARGEETQYF. CDR3 coding DNA: TGCGCCAGCAGCATGGACTCAATTGCGCGTGGGGAAGAGACCCAGTACTTC. The chain joins TRBV5-1 to TRBJ2-5; maybe TRBD2 (5 bases). This CDR3 has 17 amino acids. Trimming stripped 4 bases from V and 3 bases from J, with 22 bases between. Per the germline V gene, CDR1 is SGHRS and CDR2 is YFSETQ.

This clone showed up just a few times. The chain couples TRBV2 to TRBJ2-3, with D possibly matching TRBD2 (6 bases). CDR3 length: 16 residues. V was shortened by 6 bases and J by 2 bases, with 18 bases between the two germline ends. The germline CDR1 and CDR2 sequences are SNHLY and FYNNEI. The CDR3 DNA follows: TGTGCCAGCAGATATCTACTAGCTAGCCTCACAGATACGCAGTATTTT. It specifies CASRYLLASLTDTQYF.

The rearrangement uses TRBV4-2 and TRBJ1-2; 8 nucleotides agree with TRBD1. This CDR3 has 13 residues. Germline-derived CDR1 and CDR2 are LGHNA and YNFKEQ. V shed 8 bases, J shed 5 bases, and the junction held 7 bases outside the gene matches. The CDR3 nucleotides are TGTGCCAGCGGAGACAGGGGCGGATATGGCTACACCTTC. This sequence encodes CASGDRGGYGYTF.

In DNA form, the CDR3 reads TGTGCCAGCAGTGCCGGGGGAGGGCGGCGTCAGCCCCAGCATTTT. Translated: CASSAGGGRRQPQHF. The chain carries TRBV5-4 and TRBJ1-5; tentatively, D is TRBD1 (5 bases). CDR1 is SGHNT, CDR2 YYREEE, per germline (reference sequence). The CDR3 sequence is 15 residues long. Trimming stripped 5 bases from V and 6 bases from J, with 18 bases between. The full variable domain, completed using reference TRBV5-4 and TRBJ1-5, is ETGVTQSPTHLIKTRGQQVTLRCSSQSGHNTVSWYQQALGQGPQFIFQYYREEENGRGNFPPRFSGLQFPNYSSELNVNALELDDSALYLCASSAGGGRRQPQHFGDGTRLSIL.

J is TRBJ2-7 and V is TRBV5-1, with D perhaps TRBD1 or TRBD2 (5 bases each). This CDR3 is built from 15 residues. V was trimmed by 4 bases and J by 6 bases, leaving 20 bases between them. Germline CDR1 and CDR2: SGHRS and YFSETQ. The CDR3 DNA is TGCGCCAGCAGCCGGTTGGGGACGGCCCCCTCCGAGCAGTACTTC. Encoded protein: CASSRLGTAPSEQYF.

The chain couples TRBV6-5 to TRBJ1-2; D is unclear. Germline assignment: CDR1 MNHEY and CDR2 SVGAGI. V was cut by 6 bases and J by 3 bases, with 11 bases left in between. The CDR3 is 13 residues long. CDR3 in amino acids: CASRRGSDYGYTF. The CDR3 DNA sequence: TGTGCCAGCAGACGCGGGTCGGACTATGGCTACACCTTC.

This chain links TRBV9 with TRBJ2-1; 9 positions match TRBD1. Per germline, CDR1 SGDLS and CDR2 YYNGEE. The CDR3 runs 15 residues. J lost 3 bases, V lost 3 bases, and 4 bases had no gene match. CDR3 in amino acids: CASSAGTGLYNEQFF. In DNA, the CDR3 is TGTGCCAGCAGCGCCGGGACAGGGCTCTACAATGAGCAGTTCTTC.

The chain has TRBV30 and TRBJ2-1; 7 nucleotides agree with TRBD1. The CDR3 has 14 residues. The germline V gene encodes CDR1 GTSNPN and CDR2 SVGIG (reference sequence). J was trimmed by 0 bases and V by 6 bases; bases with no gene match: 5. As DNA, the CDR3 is TGTGCCTGTCCCGGGACAGCCTCCTACAATGAGCAGTTCTTC. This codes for CACPGTASYNEQFF.

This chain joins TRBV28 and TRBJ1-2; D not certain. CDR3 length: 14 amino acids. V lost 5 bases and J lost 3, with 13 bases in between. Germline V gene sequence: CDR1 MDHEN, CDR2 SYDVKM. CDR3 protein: CASSQPQPYYGYTF. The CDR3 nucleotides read TGTGCCAGCAGTCAACCCCAGCCCTACTATGGCTACACCTTC.

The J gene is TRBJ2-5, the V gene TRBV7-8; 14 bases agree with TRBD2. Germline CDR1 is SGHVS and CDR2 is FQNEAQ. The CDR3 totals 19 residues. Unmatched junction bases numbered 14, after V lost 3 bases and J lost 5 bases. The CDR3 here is CASSLFSGTSGSLGETQYF. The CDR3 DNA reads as TGTGCCAGCAGCTTGTTCTCCGGGACTAGCGGGAGCCTAGGGGAGACCCAGTACTTC.

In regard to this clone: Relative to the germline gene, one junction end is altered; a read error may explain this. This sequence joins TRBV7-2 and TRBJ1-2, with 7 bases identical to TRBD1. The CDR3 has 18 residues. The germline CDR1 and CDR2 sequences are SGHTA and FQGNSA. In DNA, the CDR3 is TGTGCCAGCAGCTTAAATTTCGACAGGGCAAACGTTTTTGGTGGCAACACCTTC. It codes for CASSLNFDRANVFGGNTF.